One sample yielded the 10 T cell receptor beta chains listed below, sequenced in a study of T cells after somatic rescue of genetic block. Using immunoSEQ multiplex PCR, the repertoire was profiled, and TCRdb retains in-frame clones only, with some absent. The sample consists of 100,000 to 120,000 clones, 75% to 95% of them appearing once. Sequenced material: peripheral blood mononuclear cells (PBMCs). Receptor source: a woman under 30.

Of note for this clone: The junction and the germline gene differ at one end; a read error may be behind it. The chain combines TRBV12-5 with TRBJ1-2, with D possibly being TRBD1 (5 bases). The germline V gene has CDR1 LGHNT and CDR2 FRNRAP. The CDR3 is 11 amino acids. In DNA, the CDR3 is TGTGCTAGTGGGACGGGACGTGAAATTGCCTTC. Residues: CASGTGREIAF.

CDR3 DNA: TGTGCCAGCAGTTATTCTAGCGGTACCTACAATGAGCAGTTCTTC. It is translated as CASSYSSGTYNEQFF. V and J are TRBV27 and TRBJ2-1, with 7 bases matching TRBD2. V shed 4 bases and J 2 bases; nucleotides not matched to a gene: 5. The CDR3 totals 15 residues. The V gene's germline CDR1 is MNHEY and CDR2 SMNVEV (reference sequence).

The chain combines TRBV7-2 with TRBJ2-7; possible D gene TRBD2, 5 bases. Germline V gene lookup returns CDR1 SGHTA and CDR2 FQGNSA. The CDR3 is 15 amino acids. The V gene lost 5 bases and the J gene lost 3 bases, with 17 bases spanning the gap. CDR3 DNA: TGTGCCAGCAGCCAGGACTTGGTGAGATTCTACGAGCAGTACTTC. This encodes CASSQDLVRFYEQYF.

The chain employs TRBV19 and TRBJ2-1; 7 nucleotides align to TRBD1. This CDR3 has 14 residues. The V gene's germline CDR1 is LNHDA and CDR2 SQIVND (reference sequence). The ends lost 8 bases at V and 4 bases at J; junction bases unmatched: 8. In DNA form, the CDR3 reads TGTGCCAGTGATACCGGGACAGCTTACAATGAGCAGTTCTTC. Translated: CASDTGTAYNEQFF.

This clone has a single count. V gene TRBV18 combines with J gene TRBJ2-2, with D maybe TRBD1 (6 bases). This CDR3 is built from 16 residues. V was clipped by 5 bases and J by 2 bases, with 15 bases between them. From germline, CDR1 is KGHSH and CDR2 LQKENI. In DNA form, the CDR3 reads TGTGCCAGCTCAACCAGCCAGGGGTCAAACACCGGGGAGCTGTTTTTT. This encodes CASSTSQGSNTGELFF.

This chain connects TRBV28 to TRBJ1-5; D gene unclear. CDR1 is MDHEN and CDR2 is SYDVKM in the germline V gene. V lost 6 bases and J 5 bases, leaving 11 bases between the germline ends. The CDR3 loop spans 13 amino acids. CDR3 loop: CASRDLEYQPQHF. Written as DNA, the CDR3 is TGTGCCAGCAGGGACTTGGAGTATCAGCCCCAGCATTTT.

The chain employs TRBV5-5 and TRBJ1-2, with D perhaps matching TRBD1 (6 bases). V lost 4 bases, J lost 2 bases, and 15 bases lay in between. The CDR3 consists of 15 residues. Germline CDR1 reads SGHKS; CDR2 reads YYEKEE (reference sequence). The CDR3 nucleotides are TGTGCCAGCAGCCCCCGCGGGGGCAGAAACTATGGCTACACCTTC. Amino acid sequence: CASSPRGGRNYGYTF.

Concerning this clone itself: The same CDR3 also results from other DNA sequences found in this sample. The chain employs TRBV4-2 and TRBJ2-3; D not certain. Germline CDR1 reads LGHNA; CDR2 reads YNFKEQ. The CDR3 sequence is 13 residues long. With 4 bases removed from V and 1 base from J, the gap between germline ends came to 6 bases. CDR3 residues: CASSPPGTDTQYF. Written as DNA, the CDR3 is TGTGCCAGCAGCCCGCCTGGCACAGATACGCAGTATTTT.

With respect to this clone: A junction end diverges from the germline sequence, so it may reflect a read error. The chain uses TRBV4-3 and TRBJ1-2; D unresolved. The CDR3 runs to 15 residues. Germline CDR1 is LGHNA and CDR2 is YSLEER. This CDR3 is CASSQEPGVGYSYTF. The DNA of the CDR3 is TGCGCCAGCAGCCAAGAGCCCGGGGTTGGCTATAGCTACACCTTC.

In nucleotides, the CDR3 is TGTGCCATCAGTCTTCAGGGATCTAACACCGGGGAGCTGTTTTTT. Protein product: CAISLQGSNTGELFF. The chain combines TRBV10-3 with TRBJ2-2; TRBD1 is a possible D gene (5 bases). Trimming cost V 5 bases and J 2 bases, with 12 bases left between them. Germline loops: CDR1 ENHRY, CDR2 SYGVKD. The CDR3 covers 15 residues.